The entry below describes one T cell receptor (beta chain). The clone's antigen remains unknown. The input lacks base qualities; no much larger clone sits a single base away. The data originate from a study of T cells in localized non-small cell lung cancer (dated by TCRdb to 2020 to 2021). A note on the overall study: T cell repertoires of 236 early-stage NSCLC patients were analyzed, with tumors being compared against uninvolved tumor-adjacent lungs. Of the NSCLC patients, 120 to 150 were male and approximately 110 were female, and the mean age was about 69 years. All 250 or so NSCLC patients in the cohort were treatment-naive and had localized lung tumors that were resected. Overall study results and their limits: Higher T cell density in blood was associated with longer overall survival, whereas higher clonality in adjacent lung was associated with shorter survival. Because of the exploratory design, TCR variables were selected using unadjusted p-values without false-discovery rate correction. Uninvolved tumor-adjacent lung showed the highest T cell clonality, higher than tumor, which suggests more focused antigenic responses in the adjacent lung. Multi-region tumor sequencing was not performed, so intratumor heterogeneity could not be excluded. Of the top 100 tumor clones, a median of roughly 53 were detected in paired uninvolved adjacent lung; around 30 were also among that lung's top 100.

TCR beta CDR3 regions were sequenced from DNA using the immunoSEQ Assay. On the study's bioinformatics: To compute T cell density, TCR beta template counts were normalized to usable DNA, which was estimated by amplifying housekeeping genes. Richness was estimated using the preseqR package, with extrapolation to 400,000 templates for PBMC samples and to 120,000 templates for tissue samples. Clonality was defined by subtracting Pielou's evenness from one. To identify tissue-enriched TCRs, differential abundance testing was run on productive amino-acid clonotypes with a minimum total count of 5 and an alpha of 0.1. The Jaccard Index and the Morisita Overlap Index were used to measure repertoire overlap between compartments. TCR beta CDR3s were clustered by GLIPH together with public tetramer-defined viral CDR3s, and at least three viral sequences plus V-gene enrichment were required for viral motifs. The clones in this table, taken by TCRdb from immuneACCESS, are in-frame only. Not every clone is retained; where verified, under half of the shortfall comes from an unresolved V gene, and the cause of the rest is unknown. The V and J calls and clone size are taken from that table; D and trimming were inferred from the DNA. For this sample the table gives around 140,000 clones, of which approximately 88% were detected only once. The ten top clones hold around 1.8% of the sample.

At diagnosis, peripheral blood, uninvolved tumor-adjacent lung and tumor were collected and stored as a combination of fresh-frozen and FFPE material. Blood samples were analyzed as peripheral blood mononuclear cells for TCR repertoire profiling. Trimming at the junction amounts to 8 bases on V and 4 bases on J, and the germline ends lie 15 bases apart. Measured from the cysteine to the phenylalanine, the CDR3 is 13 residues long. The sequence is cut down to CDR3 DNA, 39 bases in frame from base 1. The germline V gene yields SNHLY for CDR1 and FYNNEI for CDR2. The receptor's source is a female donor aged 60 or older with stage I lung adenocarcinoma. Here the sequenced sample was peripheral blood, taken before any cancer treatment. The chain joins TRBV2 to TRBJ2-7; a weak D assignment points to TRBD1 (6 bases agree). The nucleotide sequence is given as TGTGCCAGCTGCTCGGACAGCACTTACGAGCAGTACTTC. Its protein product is CASCSDSTYEQYF.